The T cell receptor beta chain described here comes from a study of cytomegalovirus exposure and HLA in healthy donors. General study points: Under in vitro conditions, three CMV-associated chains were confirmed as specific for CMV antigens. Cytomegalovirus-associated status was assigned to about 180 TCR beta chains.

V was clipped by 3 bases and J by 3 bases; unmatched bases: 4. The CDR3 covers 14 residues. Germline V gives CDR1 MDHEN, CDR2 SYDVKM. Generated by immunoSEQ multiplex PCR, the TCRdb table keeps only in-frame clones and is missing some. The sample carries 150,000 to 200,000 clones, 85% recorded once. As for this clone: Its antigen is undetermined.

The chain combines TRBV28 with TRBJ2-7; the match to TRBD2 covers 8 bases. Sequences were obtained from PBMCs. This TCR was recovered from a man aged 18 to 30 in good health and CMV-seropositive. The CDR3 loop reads CASSLVAGFYEQYF. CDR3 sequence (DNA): TGTGCCAGCAGTTTGGTAGCGGGATTCTACGAGCAGTACTTC.